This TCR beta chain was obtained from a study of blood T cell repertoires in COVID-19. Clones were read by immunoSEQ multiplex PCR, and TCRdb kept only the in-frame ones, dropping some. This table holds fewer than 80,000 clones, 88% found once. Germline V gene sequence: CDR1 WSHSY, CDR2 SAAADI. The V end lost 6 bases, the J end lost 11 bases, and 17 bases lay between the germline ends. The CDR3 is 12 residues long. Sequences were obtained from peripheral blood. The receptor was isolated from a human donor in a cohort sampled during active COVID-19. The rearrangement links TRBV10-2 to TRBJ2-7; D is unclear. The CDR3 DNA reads TGCGCCAGCAGATCCCTAGACTTCCCGGAGTACTTC. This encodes CASRSLDFPEYF.